This T cell receptor (beta chain) was captured by sequencing in a study of T cell changes during pregnancy in multiple sclerosis. This clone was detected only a few times. Produced via immunoSEQ multiplex PCR; TCRdb's table is partial and in-frame only. Here the sample spans about 53,000 clones, around 87% being singletons. Germline V gene data show CDR1 as LGHNT and CDR2 as FRNRAP. The CDR3 spans 13 residues. Trimming took 1 base from V and 8 from J; bases not matched to a gene: 3. This chain connects TRBV12-5 to TRBJ1-2; 8 nucleotides agree with TRBD1. The receptor was isolated from a female donor in good health, enrolled as a control in a pregnancy study. The source was peripheral blood, collected after pregnancy. This chain's CDR3 is CASGLAGGRGYTF. The CDR3 DNA reads as TGTGCTAGTGGTTTGGCAGGGGGCAGGGGCTACACCTTC.